These 21 T cell receptor beta chains originate from one sample sequenced in a study of CD8+CD57+ T cells in acquired aplastic anemia. Patients chosen for sequencing had shown CD8+CD57+ cell expansion by flow cytometry. Genomic DNA provided the template from which TCR beta VDJ and CDR3 profiles were obtained. Each CDR3 protein gets one entry after TCRdb re-called the reads with MiXCR. Among approximately 80,000 distinct CDR3 sequences listed, around 70% were seen once. Sequenced: sorted CD4+, CD8+, or CD8+CD57+ T cells (not recorded which) from PBMCs. Every receptor here comes from a human donor with aplastic anemia.

This clonotype has only a few counts. The rearrangement joins TRBV5-5 to TRBJ1-3; D remains unclear. V was trimmed by 0 bases and J by 4 bases, leaving 11 bases between them. This CDR3 spans 15 amino acids. Germline assignment: CDR1 SGHKS and CDR2 YYEKEE (reference sequence). CDR3 coding DNA: TGTGCCAGCAGCTTGGGACCAAAGACCGGAAACACCATATATTTT. Protein product: CASSLGPKTGNTIYF. Filled out from reference TRBV5-5 and TRBJ1-3, the complete variable domain reads DAGVTQSPTHLIKTRGQQVTLRCSPISGHKSVSWYQQVLGQGPQFIFQYYEKEERGRGNFPDRFSARQFPNYSSELNVNALLLGDSALYLCASSLGPKTGNTIYFGEGSWLTVV.

This clonotype was counted between two and nine times. The V call is TRBV29-1, the J call TRBJ2-5; D might be TRBD2 (6 bases). Germline-derived CDR1 and CDR2 are SQVTM and ANQGSEA. The CDR3 has 12 amino acids. The germline V and J ends were trimmed by 8 bases and 0 bases, with 10 bases remaining between them. CDR3 region: CSHGGYQETQYF. DNA of the CDR3: TGCAGCCACGGGGGTTACCAAGAGACCCAGTACTTC.

The chain employs TRBV4-2 and TRBJ2-7; TRBD1 might be the D (5 bases). Trimming removed 0 bases from V and 5 bases from J, with 8 bases in between. CDR3 length: 13 residues. Germline CDR1 is LGHNA and CDR2 is YNFKEQ. CDR3 nucleotides: TGTGCCAGCAGCCAAGATTCAGGGAACGAGCAGTACTTC. Protein sequence: CASSQDSGNEQYF.

The V call is TRBV7-9, the J call TRBJ1-6, with D hard to call. CDR1 is SEHNR, CDR2 FQNEAQ, per germline (reference sequence). The V and J ends lost 2 bases and 6 bases respectively, with 11 bases between them. The CDR3 totals 15 residues. The DNA for the CDR3 is TGTGCCAGCAGCTTATGGAGCAGTGGTAATTCACCCCTCCACTTT. Its translation is CASSLWSSGNSPLHF.

V is TRBV10-1 and J is TRBJ2-3, with D perhaps TRBD1 (8 bases). The CDR3 is 15 residues long. Trimming removed 3 bases from V and 4 bases from J, with 14 bases in between. The V gene's germline CDR1 is WNHNN and CDR2 SYGVQD (reference sequence). CDR3 region: CASSDTTGGADTQYF. Written as DNA, the CDR3 is TGCGCCAGCAGTGACACCACAGGGGGGGCAGATACGCAGTATTTT.

A few counts support this clonotype. J is TRBJ1-2 and V is TRBV5-1, with 7 bases lining up with TRBD1. Per the germline V gene, CDR1 is SGHRS and CDR2 is YFSETQ. The length of the CDR3 is 13 residues. V lost 1 base and J lost 6; bases outside the gene matches: 3. This chain's CDR3 is CASSLTGVDGYTF. The CDR3 nucleotides are TGCGCCAGCAGCTTGACAGGGGTGGATGGCTACACCTTC.

V usage is TRBV7-8 and J usage is TRBJ1-1, with D perhaps matching TRBD1 (5 bases). Trimming stripped 2 bases from V and 10 bases from J, with 14 bases between. Germline CDR1 reads SGHVS; CDR2 reads FQNEAQ. The CDR3 extends over 13 amino acids. The CDR3 bases are TGTGCCAGCAGCTTAATCGAAATAACAGGAGCTTTCTTT. Protein product: CASSLIEITGAFF.

In its sample, this clonotype was seen once. The CDR3 nucleotides are TGTGCCAGTAGGCTAGACAGGCGGAACACTGAAGCTTTCTTT. It codes for CASRLDRRNTEAFF. This chain joins TRBV19 and TRBJ1-1; tentative D call: TRBD1 (6 bases). This CDR3 contains 14 residues. Trimming pared 6 bases from V and 1 base from J, leaving 12 bases between. Germline V gene data show CDR1 as LNHDA and CDR2 as SQIVND (reference sequence).

This clonotype has just one count. The V gene is TRBV20-1, the J gene TRBJ1-2, with D perhaps matching TRBD1 (5 bases). Germline CDR1 and CDR2: DFQATT and SNEGSKA (reference sequence). Trimming cost V 3 bases and J 8 bases, with 19 bases left between them. The CDR3 is made up of 14 amino acids. CDR3 in DNA: TGCAGTGCTAGGAATGGAGGGGCTTTGGAGGGCTACACCTTC. Protein product: CSARNGGALEGYTF.

The CDR3 is CASSFMGVNTDTQYF. The DNA of the CDR3 is TGTGCCAGCAGTTTTATGGGGGTAAACACAGATACGCAGTATTTT. The V gene is TRBV27, the J gene TRBJ2-3; the D call may be TRBD1 or TRBD2 (5 bases each). The CDR3 runs to 15 residues. CDR1 MNHEY and CDR2 SMNVEV come from the germline V gene (reference sequence). V dropped 3 bases and J dropped 2 bases, with 12 bases sitting between them.

The CDR3 bases are TGCAGCGTCTTGGACATTGCCCGTGGGCAGTACTTC. This gives the protein CSVLDIARGQYF. This sequence joins TRBV29-1 and TRBJ2-7; the D gene is possibly TRBD1 (5 bases). The V gene's germline CDR1 is SQVTM and CDR2 ANQGSEA. The CDR3 runs 12 residues. Deletions cut 6 bases from V and 9 bases from J, with 18 bases between.

This chain uses TRBV19 with TRBJ1-1, with 9 positions matching TRBD1. The CDR3 has 17 amino acids. V shed 1 base, J shed 1 base, and the junction held 7 bases outside the gene matches. Germline V CDR1 and CDR2: LNHDA, SQIVND (reference sequence). The CDR3 DNA is TGTGCCAGTAGTATAGGATTTGGGACAGGGAAGAACACTGAAGCTTTCTTT. Translation gives CASSIGFGTGKNTEAFF. The full variable domain, rest sourced from reference TRBV19 and TRBJ1-1, is DGGITQSPKYLFRKEGQNVTLSCEQNLNHDAMYWYRQDPGQGLRLIYYSQIVNDFQKGDIAEGYSVSREKKESFPLTVTSAQKNPTAFYLCASSIGFGTGKNTEAFFGQGTRLTVV.

A word on this clonotype: A much larger clone differs by one base, so this may be a read error. V and J are TRBV11-2 and TRBJ2-2; 8 bases match TRBD2. The junction had 12 bases not matched to a gene; V was cut back by 0 bases and J by 0 bases. The CDR3 runs to 20 residues. Germline V gene data show CDR1 as SGHAT and CDR2 as FQNNGV. The CDR3 region is CASSLEDLPLAGANTGELFF. CDR3 sequence (DNA): TGTGCCAGCAGCTTAGAGGATCTCCCCCTAGCGGGCGCGAACACCGGGGAGCTGTTTTTT. Complete variable domain (other parts from reference TRBV11-2 and TRBJ2-2): EAGVAQSPRYKIIEKRQSVAFWCNPISGHATLYWYQQILGQGPKLLIQFQNNGVVDDSQLPKDRFSAERLKGVDSTLKIQPAKLEDSAVYLCASSLEDLPLAGANTGELFFGEGSRLTVL.

This clonotype turned up a few times. This chain links TRBV7-2 with TRBJ2-3, with D uncertain. This CDR3 comprises 16 residues. The V and J ends lost 2 bases and 2 bases respectively, with 14 bases between them. Germline loops: CDR1 SGHTA, CDR2 FQGNSA. The DNA for the CDR3 is TGTGCCAGCAGCTTACGGCAGTTGGGCTACACAGATACGCAGTATTTT. Translation: CASSLRQLGYTDTQYF.

The chain combines TRBV6-5 with TRBJ2-7; TRBD1 might be the D (5 bases). CDR1 and CDR2 from the germline V gene are MNHEY and SVGAGI. The CDR3 length is 14 residues. The V end was cut by 2 bases, the J end by 6 bases, with 14 bases between. CDR3 in DNA: TGTGCCAGCAGTTACGATTGGGGCGGTTCCGAGCAGTACTTC. Protein product: CASSYDWGGSEQYF.

This sequence joins TRBV15 and TRBJ2-3, with 7 positions matching TRBD2. This CDR3 is 17 amino acids long. Germline V lookup: CDR1 LNHNV, CDR2 YYDKDF (reference sequence). Germline trimming cut 0 bases from V and 2 bases from J; bases unmatched to any gene: 8. For the CDR3, the DNA is TGTGCCACCAGCAGAGAAGGACGCCTAGCGGACACAGATACGCAGTATTTT. Translating it yields CATSREGRLADTDTQYF.

The J gene is TRBJ2-7, the V gene TRBV7-9; D is uncertain. The CDR3 extends over 11 amino acids. Germline loops: CDR1 SEHNR, CDR2 FQNEAQ (reference sequence). The V gene lost 1 base and the J gene lost 9 bases, with 7 bases spanning the gap. The CDR3 is CASSLDRRQYF. For the CDR3, the DNA is TGTGCCAGCAGCTTAGACCGGCGGCAGTACTTC.

The chain has TRBV25-1 and TRBJ2-5; 7 bases agree with TRBD2. The germline V gene has CDR1 MGHDK and CDR2 SYGVNS. The CDR3 totals 11 residues. J gave up 5 bases and V 8 bases, and 2 bases lay outside the gene matches. For the CDR3, the DNA is TGTGCCAGCGGGGGAGGGGAGACCCAGTACTTC. This gives the protein CASGGGETQYF.

In its sample, this clonotype was seen a few times. The chain carries TRBV6-2 or TRBV6-3 and TRBJ1-5; tentatively, D is TRBD1 (6 bases). The CDR3 runs to 15 residues. Germline lookup yields CDR1 MNHEY and CDR2 SVGEGT. V was clipped by 4 bases and J by 3 bases, with 13 bases between them. The CDR3 DNA reads TGTGCCAGCAGTTCCTACAGGACAGACAATCAGCCCCAGCATTTT. This sequence encodes CASSSYRTDNQPQHF.

The chain links TRBV7-8 to TRBJ1-5; D remains unclear. The CDR3 length is 16 residues. Trimming removed 5 bases at V and 2 bases at J, with 16 bases between. Germline CDR1 reads SGHVS; CDR2 reads FQNEAQ. DNA of the CDR3: TGTGCCAGCAGCCCGCCTGGAGGACGTGGCAATCAGCCCCAGCATTTT. This gives the protein CASSPPGGRGNQPQHF.

The rearrangement uses TRBV3-1 and TRBJ1-1; D ambiguous. Germline V gene sequence: CDR1 LGHDT, CDR2 YNNKEL (reference sequence). The V end was cut by 1 base, the J end by 4 bases, with 10 bases between. This CDR3 spans 14 amino acids. The CDR3 loop reads CASSQAGGRTEAFF. DNA for the CDR3: TGTGCCAGCAGCCAAGCGGGCGGGCGCACTGAAGCTTTCTTT.